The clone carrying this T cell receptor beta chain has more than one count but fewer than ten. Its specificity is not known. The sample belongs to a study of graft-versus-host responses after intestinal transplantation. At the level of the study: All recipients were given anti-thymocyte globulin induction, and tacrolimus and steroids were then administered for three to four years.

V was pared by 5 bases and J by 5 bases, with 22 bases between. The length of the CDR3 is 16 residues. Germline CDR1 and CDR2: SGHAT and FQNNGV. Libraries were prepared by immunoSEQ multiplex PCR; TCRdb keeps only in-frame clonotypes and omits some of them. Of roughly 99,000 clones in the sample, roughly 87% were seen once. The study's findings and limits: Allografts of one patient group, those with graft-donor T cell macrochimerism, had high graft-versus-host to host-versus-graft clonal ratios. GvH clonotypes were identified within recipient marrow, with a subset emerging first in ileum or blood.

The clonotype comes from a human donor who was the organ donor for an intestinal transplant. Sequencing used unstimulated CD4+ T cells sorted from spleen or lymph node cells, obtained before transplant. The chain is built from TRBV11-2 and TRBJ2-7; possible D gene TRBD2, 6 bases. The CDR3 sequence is CASSPRRDRRVDEQYF. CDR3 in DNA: TGTGCCAGCAGCCCGCGGCGGGACCGGAGGGTAGACGAGCAGTACTTC.